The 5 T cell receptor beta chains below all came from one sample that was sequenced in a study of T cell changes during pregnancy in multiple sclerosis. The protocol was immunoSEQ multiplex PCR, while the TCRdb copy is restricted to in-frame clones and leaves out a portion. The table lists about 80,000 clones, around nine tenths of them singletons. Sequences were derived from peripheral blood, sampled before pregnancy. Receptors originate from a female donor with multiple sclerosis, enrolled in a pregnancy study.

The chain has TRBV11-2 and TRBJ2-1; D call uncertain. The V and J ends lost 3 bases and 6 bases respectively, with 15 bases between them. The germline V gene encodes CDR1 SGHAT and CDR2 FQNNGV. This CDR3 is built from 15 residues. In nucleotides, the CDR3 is TGTGCCAGCAGCTTCGATGCTAACTCGGGCAATGAGCAGTTCTTC. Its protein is CASSFDANSGNEQFF.

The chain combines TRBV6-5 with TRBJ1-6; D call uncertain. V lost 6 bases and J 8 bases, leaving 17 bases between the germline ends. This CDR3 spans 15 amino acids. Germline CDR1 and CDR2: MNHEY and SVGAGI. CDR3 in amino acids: CASSYQQRPHSPLHF. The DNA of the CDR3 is TGTGCCAGCAGCTACCAGCAGCGACCCCATTCACCCCTCCACTTT.

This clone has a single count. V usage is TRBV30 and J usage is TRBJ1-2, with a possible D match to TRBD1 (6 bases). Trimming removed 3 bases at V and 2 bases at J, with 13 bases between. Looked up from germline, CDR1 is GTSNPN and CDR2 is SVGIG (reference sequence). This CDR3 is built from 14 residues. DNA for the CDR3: TGTGCCTGGAGCCAGCAGGGGCACAACTATGGCTACACCTTC. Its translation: CAWSQQGHNYGYTF.

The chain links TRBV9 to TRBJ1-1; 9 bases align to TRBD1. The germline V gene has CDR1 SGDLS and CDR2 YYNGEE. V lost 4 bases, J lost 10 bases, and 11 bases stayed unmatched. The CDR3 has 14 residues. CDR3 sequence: CASSLTGGVRGAFF. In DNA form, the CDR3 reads TGTGCCAGCAGCTTGACAGGGGGAGTTAGAGGAGCTTTCTTT.

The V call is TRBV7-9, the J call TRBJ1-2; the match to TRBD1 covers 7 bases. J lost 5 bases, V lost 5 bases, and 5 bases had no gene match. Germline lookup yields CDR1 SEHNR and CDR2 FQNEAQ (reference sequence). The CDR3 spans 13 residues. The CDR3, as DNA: TGTGCCAGCAGCCCCAGGGGGGAGTATGGCTACACCTTC. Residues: CASSPRGEYGYTF.